These 30 T cell receptor beta chains originate from one sample sequenced in a study of CD8+ T cells in alopecia areata. Extraction and reverse transcription of RNA yielded cDNA as the sequencing template. Produced via immunoSEQ multiplex PCR; TCRdb's table is partial and in-frame only. This sample carries about 14,000 clones, about 57% of them seen once, and the ten largest clones take around 4.2%. CD4+ cells underwent sorting into CD25+CD127- cells for about 5 patients. Sequenced: CD4+ Tregs sorted from blood. All receptors derive from a human donor with alopecia areata.

V and J are TRBV7-3 and TRBJ2-1; unclear D gene. The CDR3 length is 17 residues. V was trimmed by 1 base and J by 0 bases, leaving 13 bases between them. CDR1 is SGHTA, CDR2 FQGTGA, per germline. The CDR3 DNA sequence: TGTGCCAGCAGCTTAAACCCCAGGCCGAGCTCCTACAATGAGCAGTTCTTC. It codes for CASSLNPRPSSYNEQFF.

V usage is TRBV10-3 and J usage is TRBJ2-2; D might be TRBD1 (5 bases). This CDR3 spans 17 amino acids. Trimming took off 8 bases at V and 3 bases at J, with 22 bases between the two ends. The germline CDR1 and CDR2 sequences are ENHRY and SYGVKD. CDR3: CAISQPHSSTDTGELFF. The CDR3 DNA is TGTGCCATCTCCCAGCCCCACTCTTCGACAGACACCGGGGAGCTGTTTTTT.

The chain carries TRBV29-1 and TRBJ1-1; 10 bases map to TRBD1. Germline values: CDR1 SQVTM, CDR2 ANQGSEA. The CDR3 is 14 amino acids. Germline trimming cut 6 bases from V and 4 bases from J; bases unmatched to any gene: 8. The CDR3 sequence is CSVPPWDRGTEAFF. CDR3 nucleotides: TGCAGCGTCCCACCCTGGGACAGGGGCACTGAAGCTTTCTTT.

This clone appeared a single time. The chain employs TRBV2 and TRBJ2-3, with 8 bases aligning to TRBD2. The germline V gene has CDR1 SNHLY and CDR2 FYNNEI. The V gene end was trimmed by 4 bases and the J gene end by 0 bases; junction bases not matched to a gene: 9. The CDR3 length is 17 residues. CDR3 in amino acids: CASSVGGRYPSTDTQYF. The CDR3, as DNA: TGTGCCAGCAGTGTAGGCGGGAGGTACCCTAGCACAGATACGCAGTATTTT.

CDR3 amino acids: CASSGGVAYEQYF. CDR3 in DNA: TGTGCCAGCAGTGGAGGGGTGGCCTACGAGCAGTACTTC. The genes are TRBV7-8 and TRBJ2-7; D perhaps matches TRBD2 (6 bases). The CDR3 totals 13 residues. Looked up from germline, CDR1 is SGHVS and CDR2 is FQNEAQ. Trimming removed 6 bases at V and 2 bases at J, with 11 bases between.

The gene calls are TRBV5-1 and TRBJ2-1, with D possibly being TRBD2 (6 bases). Germline lookup yields CDR1 SGHRS and CDR2 YFSETQ. The CDR3 length is 15 residues. V gave up 0 bases and J gave up 2 bases, with 9 bases separating them. The CDR3 here is CASSLGASAYNEQFF. In DNA form, the CDR3 reads TGCGCCAGCAGCTTGGGGGCTAGCGCCTACAATGAGCAGTTCTTC.

In nucleotides, the CDR3 is TGTGCCAGCAGTTCAAACGGGCTGAACACTGAAGCTTTCTTT. Its protein product is CASSSNGLNTEAFF. The V gene is TRBV6-5, the J gene TRBJ1-1; D is uncertain. Trimming removed 4 bases from V and 0 bases from J, with 9 bases in between. Germline V lookup: CDR1 MNHEY, CDR2 SVGAGI. The length of the CDR3 is 14 residues.

This clone was seen more than once but under ten times. This chain uses TRBV7-2 with TRBJ2-2; no firm D call. The CDR3 runs to 14 residues. CDR1 is SGHTA and CDR2 is FQGNSA in the germline V gene. The V end was cut by 5 bases, the J end by 3 bases, with 10 bases between. CDR3 protein: CASSLSSYTGELFF. The CDR3 DNA reads as TGTGCCAGCAGCCTTAGCAGCTACACCGGGGAGCTGTTTTTT.

This clone occurred a few times. V is TRBV6-1 and J is TRBJ1-5, with D tentatively TRBD1 (5 bases). Between the trimmed V and J ends, which lost 3 bases and 7 bases, there was a span of 10 bases. The CDR3 has 13 amino acids. From germline, CDR1 is MNHNS and CDR2 SASEGT. CDR3 in DNA: TGTGCCAGCAGTGACGGGGCCAGGCAGCCCCAGCATTTT. Its translation is CASSDGARQPQHF.

The rearrangement joins TRBV5-1 to TRBJ2-1; possibly TRBD1 for D (5 bases). This CDR3 contains 15 residues. Germline V gene data show CDR1 as SGHRS and CDR2 as YFSETQ. V was trimmed by 0 bases and J by 8 bases, leaving 15 bases between them. CDR3 in DNA: TGCGCCAGCAGCTTGGAAACGTCAGGGCGCGATGAGCAGTTCTTC. This sequence encodes CASSLETSGRDEQFF. Combining the CDR3 with reference TRBV5-1 and TRBJ2-1 gives the whole variable domain KAGVTQTPRYLIKTRGQQVTLSCSPISGHRSVSWYQQTPGQGLQFLFEYFSETQRNKGNFPGRFSGRQFSNSRSEMNVSTLELGDSALYLCASSLETSGRDEQFFGPGTRLTVL.

The chain carries TRBV7-2 and TRBJ2-1; TRBD1 is a possible D gene (7 bases). CDR1 is SGHTA and CDR2 is FQGNSA in the germline V gene. The CDR3 length is 16 residues. V gave up 3 bases and J gave up 4 bases, with 16 bases separating them. CDR3 protein: CASSFQTGRRYNEQFF. The CDR3 DNA follows: TGTGCCAGCAGCTTCCAGACAGGGAGGAGGTACAATGAGCAGTTCTTC. The variable domain in full, with the rest retrieved from reference TRBV7-2 and TRBJ2-1, is GAGVSQSPSNKVTEKGKDVELRCDPISGHTALYWYRQSLGQGLEFLIYFQGNSAPDKSGLPSDRFSAERTGGSVSTLTIQRTQQEDSAVYLCASSFQTGRRYNEQFFGPGTRLTVL.

This sequence joins TRBV18 and TRBJ2-1; 7 nucleotides agree with TRBD2. The CDR3 is 14 residues long. The germline gives CDR1 KGHSH, CDR2 LQKENI. V lost 6 bases, J lost 13 bases, and 15 bases stayed unmatched. This CDR3 reads CASSDQGSGAYQFF. CDR3 nucleotide sequence: TGTGCCAGCTCCGACCAAGGAAGCGGGGCCTATCAGTTCTTC.

This sequence joins TRBV18 and TRBJ2-2; 9 bases agree with TRBD1. The CDR3 loop spans 19 amino acids. Trimming took 4 bases from V and 0 from J; bases not matched to a gene: 12. CDR1 is KGHSH and CDR2 is LQKENI in the germline V gene. The CDR3 nucleotides read TGTGCCAGCTCACGGAGAACAGGGGGCGATAGTTCGAACACCGGGGAGCTGTTTTTT. It translates to CASSRRTGGDSSNTGELFF.

The J gene is TRBJ1-2, the V gene TRBV6-1; possibly TRBD1 for D (6 bases). V gave up 3 bases and J gave up 9 bases, with 14 bases separating them. CDR1 is MNHNS and CDR2 is SASEGT in the germline V gene. This CDR3 region has 13 residues. In DNA form, the CDR3 reads TGTGCCAGCAGTGACCACAGGGAGTCTCGCTACACCTTC. This encodes CASSDHRESRYTF.

The CDR3 loop is CASSQGGTAIWSAQYF. For the CDR3, the DNA is TGCGCCAGCAGCCAAGGGGGGACGGCAATTTGGAGTGCCCAGTACTTC. The gene calls are TRBV4-1 and TRBJ2-5; D possibly uses TRBD1 or TRBD2 (5 bases each). This CDR3 contains 16 residues. Germline V gene sequence: CDR1 MGHRA, CDR2 YSYEKL. With 1 base removed from V and 9 bases from J, the gap between germline ends came to 21 bases.

The rearrangement joins TRBV18 to TRBJ1-4, with D unclear. Germline assignment: CDR1 KGHSH and CDR2 LQKENI. Trimming removed 6 bases at V and 8 bases at J, with 10 bases between. This CDR3 is 12 amino acids long. The CDR3 here is CASSQEDEKLFF. The CDR3 nucleotides are TGTGCCAGCTCTCAGGAGGACGAAAAACTGTTTTTT.

V is TRBV15 and J is TRBJ2-7, with 12 bases matching TRBD2. With V trimmed by 3 bases and J by 3 bases, 3 bases remained unmatched. CDR3 length: 15 residues. Germline CDR1 and CDR2: LNHNV and YYDKDF (reference sequence). The CDR3: CATSRLAGGGYEQYF. In nucleotides, the CDR3 is TGTGCCACCAGCAGGCTAGCGGGAGGGGGCTACGAGCAGTACTTC.

This chain connects TRBV27 to TRBJ2-1; D uncertain. V was clipped by 2 bases and J by 7 bases, with 15 bases between them. The CDR3 length is 15 residues. The germline gives CDR1 MNHEY, CDR2 SMNVEV (reference sequence). The CDR3 bases are TGTGCCAGCAGTTTACTCGATTTTGATTCAAATGAGCAGTTCTTC. It encodes CASSLLDFDSNEQFF.

Here the CDR3 DNA reads TGCAGCGTGGGGCTTGGGGCATACTACAATGAGCAGTTCTTC. This codes for CSVGLGAYYNEQFF. The chain carries TRBV29-1 and TRBJ2-1, with D possibly matching TRBD1 (5 bases). This CDR3 region has 14 residues. With 6 bases removed from V and 3 bases from J, the gap between germline ends came to 15 bases. From germline, CDR1 is SQVTM and CDR2 ANQGSEA.

This clone has just one count. The CDR3 nucleotides are TGTGCCAGCAGTGAGTTGGAAGTGGCAGATACGCAGTATTTT. This encodes CASSELEVADTQYF. The chain carries TRBV2 and TRBJ2-3; D unresolved. The CDR3 extends over 14 amino acids. V was clipped by 3 bases and J by 4 bases, with 11 bases between them. CDR1 and CDR2 (germline): SNHLY, FYNNEI. The full variable domain, in which reference TRBV2 and TRBJ2-3 provide the parts outside the CDR3, is EPEVTQTPSHQVTQMGQEVILRCVPISNHLYFYWYRQILGQKVEFLVSFYNNEISEKSEIFDDQFSVERPDGSNFTLKIRSTKLEDSAMYFCASSELEVADTQYFGPGTRLTVL.

This clone turned up a few times. This chain connects TRBV5-1 to TRBJ1-2; TRBD1 is a possible D gene (5 bases). The CDR3 runs 16 residues. Trimming shortened V by 4 bases and J by 3 bases, and 19 bases separated the two germline ends. Germline loops: CDR1 SGHRS, CDR2 YFSETQ. CDR3 sequence (DNA): TGCGCCAGCAGCCCCGGGGCTGGAATTTGGGACTATGGCTACACCTTC. Its protein is CASSPGAGIWDYGYTF.

V usage is TRBV19 and J usage is TRBJ1-5, with TRBD1 identical over 9 bases. The J segment lost 2 bases and the V segment lost 6 bases, leaving 8 bases of the junction unmatched. This CDR3 has 16 residues. The germline V gene has CDR1 LNHDA and CDR2 SQIVND (reference sequence). The CDR3 sequence is CASRGTGGIGNQPQHF. The CDR3 DNA sequence: TGTGCCAGTAGAGGAACAGGGGGCATAGGCAATCAGCCCCAGCATTTT.

This clone showed up just a few times. The chain couples TRBV14 to TRBJ2-3; TRBD2 might be the D (6 bases). The CDR3 has 15 amino acids. Germline loops: CDR1 SGHDN, CDR2 FVKESK. The V end lost 5 bases, the J end lost 3 bases, and 15 bases lay between the germline ends. CDR3 DNA: TGTGCCAGCAGCGACCGGCCTCGGGGGACAGATACGCAGTATTTT. It specifies CASSDRPRGTDTQYF.

The J gene is TRBJ2-1, the V gene TRBV14; 7 positions match TRBD2. The CDR3 contains 15 residues. The V segment lost 2 bases and the J segment 2 bases; nucleotides outside the gene matches: 3. The germline gives CDR1 SGHDN, CDR2 FVKESK. The CDR3, as DNA: TGTGCCAGCAGCCAACGACTAGCCCCCTACAATGAGCAGTTCTTC. Translating it yields CASSQRLAPYNEQFF.

The table lists this clone with a few counts. CDR3 nucleotide sequence: TGTGCCAGCAGCAAGGCCAGGGTCCGGGAGACCCAGTACTTC. Translation gives CASSKARVRETQYF. This chain joins TRBV14 and TRBJ2-5, with a possible D match to TRBD1 (5 bases). Trimming removed 5 bases from V and 5 bases from J, with 15 bases in between. In germline, CDR1 is SGHDN, CDR2 FVKESK. The CDR3 length is 14 residues.

The rearrangement links TRBV5-6 to TRBJ2-3; a weak D match, TRBD2 (8 bases). Between the trimmed V and J ends, which lost 2 bases and 4 bases, there was a span of 14 bases. Germline V gene sequence: CDR1 SGHDT, CDR2 YYEEEE. This CDR3 has 15 amino acids. The CDR3 nucleotides read TGTGCCAGCAGCTTTTCCGGGAGGGGGCCAGATACGCAGTATTTT. Protein sequence: CASSFSGRGPDTQYF.

This clone was observed once. Written as DNA, the CDR3 is TGTGCCAGCACCACACTAGCGGGAGGGCCCTACGAGCAGTACTTC. It specifies CASTTLAGGPYEQYF. The genes are TRBV28 and TRBJ2-7; 13 bases agree with TRBD2. The CDR3 contains 15 residues. V was pared by 7 bases and J by 2 bases, with 5 bases of the junction left unmatched. The V gene's germline CDR1 is MDHEN and CDR2 SYDVKM.

The V and J genes are TRBV5-1 and TRBJ2-2; 13 bases fit TRBD2. CDR3 length: 15 residues. Losses at the gene ends were 3 bases for V and 4 bases for J; bases not matched to a gene: 0. Germline V gene sequence: CDR1 SGHRS, CDR2 YFSETQ. As DNA, the CDR3 is TGCGCCAGCAGCTGGACTAGCGGGAGCACCGGGGAGCTGTTTTTT. It is translated as CASSWTSGSTGELFF.

This clone is labeled medium-sized. V usage is TRBV28 and J usage is TRBJ2-2; no clear D gene. V was trimmed by 10 bases and J by 1 base, leaving 10 bases between them. The CDR3 loop spans 13 amino acids. Germline CDR1 is MDHEN and CDR2 is SYDVKM. CDR3 bases: TGTGCCACCTCACCAAGGAACACCGGGGAGCTGTTTTTT. It yields the protein CATSPRNTGELFF.

This chain joins TRBV5-6 and TRBJ2-2; D call uncertain. In germline, CDR1 is SGHDT, CDR2 YYEEEE. CDR3 length: 15 amino acids. The V gene lost 4 bases and the J gene lost 4 bases, with 14 bases spanning the gap. The CDR3 DNA reads as TGTGCCAGCAGCCCAAGATTCGACACCACCGGGGAGCTGTTTTTT. Its protein is CASSPRFDTTGELFF.